The source of this TCR beta chain is a study of cytomegalovirus exposure and HLA in healthy donors. Overall study results and limits: Among the most significant clusters, several appeared linked to common viral pathogens in a later analysis. It is likely that the observed cluster of highly shared sequence variants was a sequencing artifact. An analysis done earlier found most TCR beta V segments productive about 87% or about 30% of the time.

It was with 60 Vbeta and 13 Jbeta primers that the PCR ran. The repertoire was sequenced with immunoSEQ multiplex PCR; TCRdb's copy has only in-frame clones and lacks some. The sample consists of 100,000 to 150,000 clones, approximately 10% of them appearing once. The sample holds a few counts of this clone. The antigen is unknown. What was sequenced was PBMCs. The clonotype comes from a woman aged 18-29 years in good health and CMV-seropositive.

The CDR3 region is CAIRRGNTEAFF. The DNA of the CDR3 is TGTGCCATCAGGCGGGGGAACACTGAAGCTTTCTTT. The J gene is TRBJ1-1, the V gene TRBV10-3; no definite D call. The V end was cut by 6 bases, the J end by 1 base, with 6 bases between. The length of the CDR3 is 12 residues. Germline V gene data show CDR1 as ENHRY and CDR2 as SYGVKD.